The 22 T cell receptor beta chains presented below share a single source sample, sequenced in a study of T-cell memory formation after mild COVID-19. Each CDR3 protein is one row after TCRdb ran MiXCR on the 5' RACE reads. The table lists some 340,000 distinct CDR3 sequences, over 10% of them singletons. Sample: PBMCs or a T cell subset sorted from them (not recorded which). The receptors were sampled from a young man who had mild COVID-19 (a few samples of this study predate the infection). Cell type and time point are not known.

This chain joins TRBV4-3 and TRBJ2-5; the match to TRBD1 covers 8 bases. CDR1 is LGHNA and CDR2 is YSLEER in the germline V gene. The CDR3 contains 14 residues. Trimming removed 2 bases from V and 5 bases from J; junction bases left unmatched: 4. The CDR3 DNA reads TGCGCCAGCAGCCAATCCAGACAGGGGGAGACCCAGTACTTC. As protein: CASSQSRQGETQYF.

CDR3 sequence reads: CATSDGTGDAGETQYF. CDR3 in DNA: TGTGCCACCAGTGACGGGACAGGGGATGCGGGAGAGACCCAGTACTTC. V and J are TRBV24-1 and TRBJ2-5; 10 bases are a match to TRBD1. Per the germline V gene, CDR1 is KGHDR and CDR2 is SFDVKD. CDR3 size: 16 residues. The V and J ends lost 4 bases and 4 bases, in that order; junction bases with no gene match: 8.

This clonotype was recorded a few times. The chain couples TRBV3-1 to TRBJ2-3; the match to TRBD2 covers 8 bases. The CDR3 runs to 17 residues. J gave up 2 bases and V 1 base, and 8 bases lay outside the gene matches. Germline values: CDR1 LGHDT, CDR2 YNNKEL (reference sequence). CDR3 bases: TGTGCCAGCAGCCAAGTCGGGCTAGCGGGTTTCACAGATACGCAGTATTTT. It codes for CASSQVGLAGFTDTQYF.

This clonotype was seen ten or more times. The CDR3 loop is CASSTTGISPLHF. CDR3 coding DNA: TGTGCCAGCAGTACGACAGGTATCTCACCCCTCCACTTT. The rearrangement joins TRBV6-6 to TRBJ1-6; a weak D match, TRBD1 (6 bases). Trimming took 5 bases from V and 10 from J, leaving 12 bases between them. From germline, CDR1 is MNHNY and CDR2 SVGAGI (reference sequence). The CDR3 consists of 13 residues.

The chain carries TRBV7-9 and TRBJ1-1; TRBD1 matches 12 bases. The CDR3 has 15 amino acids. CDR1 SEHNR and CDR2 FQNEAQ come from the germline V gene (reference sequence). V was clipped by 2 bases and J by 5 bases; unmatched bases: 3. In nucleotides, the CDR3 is TGTGCCAGCAGCTTACTGGGACAGGGGGCGACTGAAGCTTTCTTT. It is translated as CASSLLGQGATEAFF.

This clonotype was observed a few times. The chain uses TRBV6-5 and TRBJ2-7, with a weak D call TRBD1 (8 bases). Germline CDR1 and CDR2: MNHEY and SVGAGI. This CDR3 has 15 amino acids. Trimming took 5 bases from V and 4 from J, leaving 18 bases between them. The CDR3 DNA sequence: TGTGCCAGCAGTCAGGGGGCGTTGGGGGGGTACGAGCAGTACTTC. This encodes CASSQGALGGYEQYF.

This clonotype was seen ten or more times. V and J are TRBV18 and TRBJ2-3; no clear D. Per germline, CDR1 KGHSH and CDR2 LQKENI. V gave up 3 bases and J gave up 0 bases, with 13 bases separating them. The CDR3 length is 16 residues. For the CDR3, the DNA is TGTGCCAGCTCACCGACGTCGGCGAGCAGCACAGATACGCAGTATTTT. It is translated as CASSPTSASSTDTQYF.

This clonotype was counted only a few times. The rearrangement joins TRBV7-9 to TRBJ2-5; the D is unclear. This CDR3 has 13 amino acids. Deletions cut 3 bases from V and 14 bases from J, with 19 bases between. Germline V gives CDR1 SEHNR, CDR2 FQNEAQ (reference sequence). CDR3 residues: CASSLTPLTADYF. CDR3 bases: TGTGCCAGCAGCTTGACACCATTAACGGCAGATTACTTC.

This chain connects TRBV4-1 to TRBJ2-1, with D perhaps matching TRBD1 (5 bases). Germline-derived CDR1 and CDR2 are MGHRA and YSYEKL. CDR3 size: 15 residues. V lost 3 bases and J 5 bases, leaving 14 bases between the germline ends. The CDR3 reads CASSHGVGRNNEQFF. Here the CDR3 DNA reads TGCGCCAGCAGCCATGGGGTGGGGCGGAACAATGAGCAGTTCTTC.

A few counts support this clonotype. CDR3 nucleotides: TGTGCCAGCAGCCAAGATTGGGTTAACGCTGAAGCTTTCTTT. Translating it yields CASSQDWVNAEAFF. The rearrangement links TRBV14 to TRBJ1-1, with D unclear. The CDR3 contains 14 residues. V lost 0 bases and J 6 bases, leaving 11 bases between the germline ends. Per the germline V gene, CDR1 is SGHDN and CDR2 is FVKESK.

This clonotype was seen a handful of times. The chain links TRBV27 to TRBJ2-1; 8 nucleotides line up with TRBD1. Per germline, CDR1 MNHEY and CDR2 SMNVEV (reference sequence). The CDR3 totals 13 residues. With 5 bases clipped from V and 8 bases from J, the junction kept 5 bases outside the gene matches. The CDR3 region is CASSADRGHEQFF. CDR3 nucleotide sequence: TGTGCCAGCAGTGCTGACAGGGGTCATGAGCAGTTCTTC.

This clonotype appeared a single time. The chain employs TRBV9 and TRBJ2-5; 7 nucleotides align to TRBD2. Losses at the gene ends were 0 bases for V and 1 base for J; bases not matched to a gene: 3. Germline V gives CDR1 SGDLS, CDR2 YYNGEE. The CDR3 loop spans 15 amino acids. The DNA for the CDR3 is TGTGCCAGCAGCGTAGATTTAGCGGGCCAAGAGACCCAGTACTTC. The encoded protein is CASSVDLAGQETQYF.

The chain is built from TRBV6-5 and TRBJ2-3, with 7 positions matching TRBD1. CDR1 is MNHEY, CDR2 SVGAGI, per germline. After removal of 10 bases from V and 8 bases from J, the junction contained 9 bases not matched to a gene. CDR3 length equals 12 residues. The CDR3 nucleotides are TGTGCCACCGGTAGACAGGGATCTACGCAGTATTTT. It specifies CATGRQGSTQYF.

The CDR3 DNA is TGTGCCAGCACCCAGGGTCCCGGGACAGGGGGAGATACGCAGTATTTT. Its translation is CASTQGPGTGGDTQYF. V usage is TRBV7-9 and J usage is TRBJ2-3; 11 nucleotides match TRBD1. Germline CDR1 is SEHNR and CDR2 is FQNEAQ (reference sequence). V gave up 7 bases and J gave up 5 bases; unmatched junction bases: 11. The CDR3 spans 16 residues.

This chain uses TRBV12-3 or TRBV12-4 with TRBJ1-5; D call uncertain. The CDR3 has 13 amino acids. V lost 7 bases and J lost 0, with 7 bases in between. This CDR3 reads CASTQLSNQPQHF. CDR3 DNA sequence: TGTGCCAGCACCCAGCTTAGCAATCAGCCCCAGCATTTT.

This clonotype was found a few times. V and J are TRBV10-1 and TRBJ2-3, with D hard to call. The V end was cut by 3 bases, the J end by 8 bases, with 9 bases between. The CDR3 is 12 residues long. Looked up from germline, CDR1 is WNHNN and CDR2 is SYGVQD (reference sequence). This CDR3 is CASSETSLTQYF. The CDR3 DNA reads TGCGCCAGCAGTGAAACGTCCCTTACGCAGTATTTT.

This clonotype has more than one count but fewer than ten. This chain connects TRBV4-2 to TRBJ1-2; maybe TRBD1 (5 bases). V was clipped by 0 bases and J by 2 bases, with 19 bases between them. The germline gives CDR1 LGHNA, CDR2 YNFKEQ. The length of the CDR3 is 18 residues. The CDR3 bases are TGTGCCAGCAGCCAAGATGGGATCGGGGCAGCCACGAACTATGGCTACACCTTC. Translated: CASSQDGIGAATNYGYTF.

DNA for the CDR3: TGTGCCTGGAGTGTCTCAGGGGGCAATGGCTACACCTTC. Residues: CAWSVSGGNGYTF. The rearrangement uses TRBV30 and TRBJ1-2; 8 nucleotides line up with TRBD1. This CDR3 has 13 residues. Germline V lookup: CDR1 GTSNPN, CDR2 SVGIG (reference sequence). J was trimmed by 6 bases and V by 0 bases; bases with no gene match: 3. The full variable domain, completed using reference TRBV30 and TRBJ1-2, is SQTIHQWPATLVQPVGSPLSLECTVEGTSNPNLYWYRQAAGRGLQLLFYSVGIGQISSEVPQNLSASRPQDRQFILSSKKLLLSDSGFYLCAWSVSGGNGYTFGSGTRLTVV.

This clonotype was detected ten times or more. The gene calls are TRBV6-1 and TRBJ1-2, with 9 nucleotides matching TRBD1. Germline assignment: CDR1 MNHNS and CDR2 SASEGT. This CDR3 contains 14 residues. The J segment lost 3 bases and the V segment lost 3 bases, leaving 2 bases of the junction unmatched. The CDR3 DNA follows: TGTGCCAGCAGTGACCGGGACAGGGACTATGGCTACACCTTC. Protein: CASSDRDRDYGYTF.

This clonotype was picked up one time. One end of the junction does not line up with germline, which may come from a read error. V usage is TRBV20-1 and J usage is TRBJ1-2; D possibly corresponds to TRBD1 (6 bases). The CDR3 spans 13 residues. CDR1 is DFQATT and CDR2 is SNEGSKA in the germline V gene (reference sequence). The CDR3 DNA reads TGTAGTGCTAGAGATAGGGGGGACACTGGCTACACCTTC. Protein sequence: CSARDRGDTGYTF.

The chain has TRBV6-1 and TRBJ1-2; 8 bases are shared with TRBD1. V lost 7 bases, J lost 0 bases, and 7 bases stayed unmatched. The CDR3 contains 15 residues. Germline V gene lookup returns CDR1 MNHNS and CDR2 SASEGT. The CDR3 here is CASTSQTGANYGYTF. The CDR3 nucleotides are TGTGCCAGCACTTCTCAGACAGGGGCTAACTATGGCTACACCTTC.

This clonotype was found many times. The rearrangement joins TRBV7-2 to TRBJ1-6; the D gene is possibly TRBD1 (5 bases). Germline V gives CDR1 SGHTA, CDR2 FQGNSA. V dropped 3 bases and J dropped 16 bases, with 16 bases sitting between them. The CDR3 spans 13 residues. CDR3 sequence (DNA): TGTGCCAGCAGCTTCCCCCCTGCGGGGCCACTCCACTTT. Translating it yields CASSFPPAGPLHF.